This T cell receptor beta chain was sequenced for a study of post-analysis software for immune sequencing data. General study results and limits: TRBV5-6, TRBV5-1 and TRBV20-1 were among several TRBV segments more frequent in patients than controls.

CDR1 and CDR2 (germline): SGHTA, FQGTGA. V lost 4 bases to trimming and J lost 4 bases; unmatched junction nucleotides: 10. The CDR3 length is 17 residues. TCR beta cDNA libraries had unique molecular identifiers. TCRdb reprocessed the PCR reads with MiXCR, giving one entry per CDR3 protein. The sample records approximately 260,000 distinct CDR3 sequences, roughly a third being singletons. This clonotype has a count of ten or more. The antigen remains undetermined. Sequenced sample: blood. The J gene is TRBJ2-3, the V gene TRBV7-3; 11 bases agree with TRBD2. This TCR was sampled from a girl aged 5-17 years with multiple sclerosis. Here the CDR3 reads CASSSRPGLAASDTQYF. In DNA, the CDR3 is TGTGCCAGCAGCTCGCGGCCGGGACTAGCGGCCTCAGATACGCAGTATTTT.